This section outlines one T cell receptor (beta chain) sequence together with its context. This sample was included in a study of OX40 agonist ivuxolimab in advanced cancers. Study-wide background: Administration of intravenous ivuxolimab to patients occurred every 2 weeks at 0.01 to 10 mg/kg. Males comprised approximately 81% of the group, whose mean age was approximately 60 years (range roughly 20 to 90).

The protocol was immunoSEQ multiplex PCR, while the TCRdb copy is restricted to in-frame clones and leaves out a portion. The table shows over 65,000 clones, with more than 80% occurring only once. This clonotype originated in an adult with an advanced solid tumor such as melanoma, head and neck, liver or kidney cancer. The specimen was CD4+ or CD8+ T cells sorted from blood, collected in a trial of the OX40 agonist ivuxolimab.

The CDR3: CASSKAPGALTYEQYF. The CDR3, as DNA: TGTGCCAGCAGCAAAGCGCCGGGGGCCTTGACGTACGAGCAGTACTTC. The gene calls are TRBV21-1 and TRBJ2-7. TRBV21-1 is an annotated pseudogene. The CDR3 covers 16 residues.